One TCR beta chain is described in this entry. The data originate from a study of blood T cells in healthy people across ages. Per germline, CDR1 SGDLS and CDR2 YYNGEE. This CDR3 has 15 residues. A second PCR, run for about 6 to 11 cycles, used a sample-barcoded 5' primer plus a J-beta primer mix. TCRdb called the 5' RACE reads again in MiXCR, with one record for every CDR3 protein. The sample has roughly 800,000 distinct CDR3 sequences; about three fifths are singletons. This TCR was recovered from a man aged 30-40 years in good health. Specimen: blood. The chain links TRBV9 to TRBJ2-1; 7 bases align to TRBD1. Gene TRBJ2-7 matches the end of the DNA better, so the J call may be wrong. Here the CDR3 reads CASSVDGTAYNEQYF. The CDR3 DNA reads as TGTGCCAGCAGCGTAGACGGGACAGCTTACAATGAGCAGTACTTC.